This T cell receptor (beta chain) appears in the sequencing data of a study of blood T cells in healthy people across ages. Turning to this clonotype: Its antigen is as yet unknown.

Overall study results and limits: Naive T cell percentage showed a strong correlation with the diversity of TCR beta.

The CDR3 is 14 residues long. Trimming removed 0 bases from V and 1 base from J, with 7 bases in between. CDR1 is SGDLS, CDR2 YYNGEE, per germline. Through a sample-barcoded 5' primer and a J-beta primer mix, a second PCR was run for roughly 6 to 11 cycles. MiXCR, run by TCRdb on the 5' RACE reads, gives a single entry per CDR3 protein. The sample yields over 1,500,000 distinct CDR3 sequences, approximately 50% seen once. The sequenced material came from blood. The TCR originated in a woman aged 40 to 50 in good health. The chain recombines TRBV9 with TRBJ2-5; no clear D gene. This chain's CDR3 is CASSVDPSQETQYF. CDR3 DNA sequence: TGTGCCAGCAGCGTAGATCCCAGCCAAGAGACCCAGTACTTC.